The TCR beta chain described here comes from a study of T cells after yellow fever vaccination. Study at large: Fractions of limited cellularity were prepared by means of SMART-Seq v4 Ultra Low Input. Study-wide points: Some clonotypes were seen in both the CD4 and the CD8 compartments. These made up a small share and likely arose from convergent recombination. Booster sampling recovered most clones from primary vaccination (under 98% CD4, approximately 88% CD8).

The TCR cDNA carried a universal primer site and UMIs from 5'RACE template switching. TCRdb re-analysed the 5' RACE reads in MiXCR, keeping a single row per CDR3 protein. Here the sample spans about 99,000 distinct CDR3 sequences, approximately 5.5% being singletons. On this clonotype itself: Its specificity is not known.

V was clipped by 5 bases and J by 7 bases, with 14 bases between them. CDR3 length equals 14 residues. Germline V lookup: CDR1 SGHTA, CDR2 FQGTGA. The chain employs TRBV7-3 and TRBJ2-2, with a possible D match to TRBD1 (6 bases). Sample: CD8+ T cells sorted from PBMCs, taken 10 days after the yellow fever booster vaccination. The receptor was isolated from a man aged 18 to 35 who received the YFV17D yellow fever vaccine. The CDR3 spells CASSIRPGDGELFF. The CDR3 DNA is TGTGCCAGCAGCATACGTCCAGGGGACGGGGAGCTGTTTTTT.